The 24 T cell receptor beta chains presented below share a single source sample, sequenced in a study of blood T cells in healthy people across ages. Then a second PCR, running roughly 7 to 11 cycles, was carried out with a sample-barcoded 5' primer and a J-beta primer mix. Each CDR3 protein is one row after TCRdb ran MiXCR on the 5' RACE reads. Among fewer than 800,000 distinct CDR3 sequences listed, approximately 25% were seen once. The sample was also reused in another study, on T cells of mothers and their children.

The sequencing input was blood. The receptor set was obtained from a boy aged 5 to 17 in good health.

The sample holds a few counts of this clonotype. This chain links TRBV29-1 with TRBJ1-2, with D maybe TRBD1 (5 bases). V lost 4 bases, J lost 10 bases, and 19 bases lay in between. CDR1 and CDR2 (germline): SQVTM, ANQGSEA. The CDR3 has 13 amino acids. This chain's CDR3 is CSVVGRVRDDYTF. CDR3 DNA sequence: TGCAGCGTTGTCGGCAGGGTCAGAGACGACTACACCTTC.

The V gene is TRBV4-1, the J gene TRBJ2-3, with 10 bases fitting TRBD2. J lost 7 bases, V lost 4 bases, and 11 bases had no gene match. The CDR3 runs 16 residues. Germline V gene lookup returns CDR1 MGHRA and CDR2 YSYEKL. The CDR3 region has the DNA TGCGCCAGCAGCCCCCCTGGGGCTAGCGGGGGACATACGCAGTATTTT. It is translated as CASSPPGASGGHTQYF.

This chain connects TRBV5-5 to TRBJ2-1, with 7 bases that match TRBD2. V was pared by 0 bases and J by 4 bases, with 16 bases of the junction left unmatched. The CDR3 loop spans 19 amino acids. Per germline, CDR1 SGHKS and CDR2 YYEKEE (reference sequence). CDR3 sequence: CASSLDSAGVELMYNEQFF. DNA for the CDR3: TGTGCCAGCAGCTTGGATTCTGCGGGAGTTGAATTAATGTACAATGAGCAGTTCTTC.

Only a few counts were recorded for this clonotype. This chain joins TRBV29-1 and TRBJ2-7; perhaps TRBD2 as D (6 bases). Germline-derived CDR1 and CDR2 are SQVTM and ANQGSEA. V was shortened by 2 bases and J by 6 bases, with 17 bases between the two germline ends. There are 14 residues in the CDR3. The chain's CDR3 is CSVESGMGGGEQYF. The CDR3 DNA reads TGCAGCGTTGAATCGGGCATGGGAGGAGGCGAGCAGTACTTC.

The rearrangement links TRBV29-1 to TRBJ2-7; D unresolved. The CDR3 totals 13 residues. The V end was cut by 5 bases, the J end by 3 bases, with 14 bases between. CDR1 and CDR2 (germline): SQVTM, ANQGSEA. This CDR3 reads CSVRGGVDYEQYF. The CDR3 nucleotides read TGCAGCGTTCGAGGTGGGGTGGACTACGAGCAGTACTTC.

The chain combines TRBV29-1 with TRBJ2-5; the D gene is possibly TRBD2 (7 bases). TRBJ2-7 matches the DNA end more closely, so the J call is doubtful. The germline V gene has CDR1 SQVTM and CDR2 ANQGSEA. This CDR3 spans 13 amino acids. Here the CDR3 reads CSVERGARYEQYF. The CDR3 coding sequence is TGCAGCGTCGAACGGGGGGCGAGGTACGAGCAGTACTTC.

J is TRBJ1-1 and V is TRBV5-1, with D unresolved. Germline V CDR1 and CDR2: SGHRS, YFSETQ. This CDR3 spans 13 amino acids. V lost 3 bases, J lost 1 base, and 7 bases lay in between. CDR3 protein: CASSYQSNTEAFF. In DNA form, the CDR3 reads TGCGCCAGCAGCTACCAATCGAACACTGAAGCTTTCTTT.

This clonotype has a handful of counts. The V call is TRBV9, the J call TRBJ1-3; D possibly corresponds to TRBD1 (5 bases). The V gene's germline CDR1 is SGDLS and CDR2 YYNGEE. V gave up 0 bases and J gave up 0 bases, with 7 bases separating them. This CDR3 has 15 amino acids. In DNA, the CDR3 is TGTGCCAGCAGCGTAGGAGGGACCTCTGGAAACACCATATATTTT. Protein sequence: CASSVGGTSGNTIYF. Using reference TRBV9 and TRBJ1-3 for the parts outside the CDR3, the full variable domain is DSGVTQTPKHLITATGQRVTLRCSPRSGDLSVYWYQQSLDQGLQFLIQYYNGEERAKGNILERFSAQQFPDLHSELNLSSLELGDSALYFCASSVGGTSGNTIYFGEGSWLTVV.

This clonotype was detected a few times. This chain connects TRBV5-1 to TRBJ1-6; no firm D call. CDR1 and CDR2 (germline): SGHRS, YFSETQ. Trimming cost V 0 bases and J 3 bases, with 10 bases left between them. CDR3 length equals 16 residues. The CDR3 nucleotides are TGCGCCAGCAGCTTGGCCGACGGACGCTATAATTCACCCCTCCACTTT. Translation: CASSLADGRYNSPLHF.

J is TRBJ2-5 and V is TRBV20-1; D may be TRBD1 (6 bases). The CDR3 is made up of 17 amino acids. Trimming removed 5 bases from V and 3 bases from J, with 25 bases in between. Germline CDR1 reads DFQATT; CDR2 reads SNEGSKA (reference sequence). The DNA for the CDR3 is TGCAGTGCTCAGGGGTTTGTCGGGGCGGTTAGAAAAGAGACCCAGTACTTC. Its translation: CSAQGFVGAVRKETQYF.

This clonotype has more than one count but fewer than ten. This chain links TRBV20-1 with TRBJ2-3, with 10 positions matching TRBD2. CDR3 size: 16 residues. J was trimmed by 0 bases and V by 7 bases; bases with no gene match: 10. Germline V gives CDR1 DFQATT, CDR2 SNEGSKA (reference sequence). CDR3 sequence (DNA): TGCAGTGGGAGGGCTAGCGGGGGCCCTAGCACAGATACGCAGTATTTT. It encodes CSGRASGGPSTDTQYF.

This clonotype has a handful of counts. V usage is TRBV12-5 and J usage is TRBJ1-2, with 9 nucleotides matching TRBD1. CDR1 is LGHNT, CDR2 FRNRAP, per germline. This CDR3 has 15 residues. Unmatched junction bases numbered 7, after V lost 0 bases and J lost 8 bases. CDR3 in DNA: TGTGCTAGTGGTTTGGTACAGGGGACAGGGAACGGCTACACCTTC. This translates into CASGLVQGTGNGYTF.

The CDR3 is CASSINRGGPEAFF. The DNA for the CDR3 is TGTGCCAGCAGCATCAACAGGGGAGGCCCTGAAGCTTTCTTT. The chain combines TRBV5-6 with TRBJ1-1; 7 bases map to TRBD1. J was trimmed by 6 bases and V by 4 bases; bases with no gene match: 9. The CDR3 runs to 14 residues. Per the germline V gene, CDR1 is SGHDT and CDR2 is YYEEEE.

The chain has TRBV9 and TRBJ2-1, with 9 nucleotides matching TRBD1. V was pared by 5 bases and J by 7 bases, with 7 bases of the junction left unmatched. The CDR3 is made up of 14 amino acids. Germline lookup yields CDR1 SGDLS and CDR2 YYNGEE. This CDR3 reads CASRAGTGSNEQFF. The CDR3 DNA is TGTGCCAGCAGGGCCGGGACAGGGTCGAATGAGCAGTTCTTC.

Comment on this clonotype: One end of the junction fails to match germline, which may point to a read error. The rearrangement uses TRBV12-5 and TRBJ2-5, with 8 bases fitting TRBD1. Germline V gene sequence: CDR1 LGHNT, CDR2 FRNRAP. The CDR3 has 15 residues. The CDR3 here is CASGLQGAPRETKYF. The DNA of the CDR3 is TGTGCTAGTGGTTTGCAGGGGGCGCCCCGAGAGACCAAGTACTTC.

This clonotype was detected only a few times. The chain has TRBV13 and TRBJ2-7; D remains unclear. Deletions cut 5 bases from V and 0 bases from J, with 14 bases between. The CDR3 covers 15 residues. Per the germline V gene, CDR1 is PRHDT and CDR2 is FYEKMQ (reference sequence). The CDR3, as DNA: TGTGCCAGCAGCCCCGGGCGCCACGGCTCCTACGAGCAGTACTTC. Translating gives CASSPGRHGSYEQYF.

This clonotype has a handful of counts. DNA of the CDR3: TGCGCCAGCAGCCCTTGGGGATCGTACGAGCAGTACTTC. It yields the protein CASSPWGSYEQYF. The chain combines TRBV5-1 with TRBJ2-7, with no clear D. The germline gives CDR1 SGHRS, CDR2 YFSETQ. This CDR3 is built from 13 residues. The V and J ends lost 4 bases and 4 bases respectively, with 12 bases between them.

This sequence joins TRBV24-1 and TRBJ2-5; D is perhaps TRBD2 (5 bases). The CDR3 is 13 amino acids. Trimming left V 7 bases short and J 1 base short, with 9 bases between. Looked up from germline, CDR1 is KGHDR and CDR2 is SFDVKD. The CDR3 sequence: CATRDSGQETQYF. The CDR3 DNA sequence: TGTGCCACCAGGGACTCGGGCCAAGAGACCCAGTACTTC.

This chain joins TRBV2 and TRBJ2-5; D gene uncertain. Germline V gene lookup returns CDR1 SNHLY and CDR2 FYNNEI. This CDR3 is 12 amino acids long. The ends were cut back, 7 bases at V and 5 bases at J, with 11 bases in the middle. The CDR3 loop is CASKRSGETQYF. The CDR3 nucleotides read TGTGCCAGCAAGAGGTCTGGGGAGACCCAGTACTTC. Using reference TRBV2 and TRBJ2-5 for the parts outside the CDR3, the full variable domain is EPEVTQTPSHQVTQMGQEVILRCVPISNHLYFYWYRQILGQKVEFLVSFYNNEISEKSEIFDDQFSVERPDGSNFTLKIRSTKLEDSAMYFCASKRSGETQYFGPGTRLLVL.

This clonotype has just a few counts. This chain connects TRBV2 to TRBJ1-2, with a weak D call TRBD1 (5 bases). The V end was cut by 6 bases, the J end by 0 bases, with 17 bases between. Germline values: CDR1 SNHLY, CDR2 FYNNEI. The CDR3 is 16 residues long. The CDR3 nucleotides are TGTGCCAGCAGCGCCGGGACTCCTGATTCTAACTATGGCTACACCTTC. Its protein product is CASSAGTPDSNYGYTF.

The chain carries TRBV5-6 and TRBJ1-2; D is ambiguous. V was trimmed by 0 bases and J by 6 bases, leaving 9 bases between them. Germline values: CDR1 SGHDT, CDR2 YYEEEE. The CDR3 is 13 amino acids. The CDR3 DNA sequence: TGTGCCAGCAGCTTGGTTCTGCAGGATGGCTACACCTTC. It translates to CASSLVLQDGYTF. Based on the CDR3 plus reference TRBV5-6 and TRBJ1-2, the full variable domain is DAGVTQSPTHLIKTRGQQVTLRCSPKSGHDTVSWYQQALGQGPQFIFQYYEEEERQRGNFPDRFSGHQFPNYSSELNVNALLLGDSALYLCASSLVLQDGYTFGSGTRLTVV.

This clonotype was recorded a few times. V and J are TRBV9 and TRBJ2-1, with D possibly being TRBD1 or TRBD2 (6 bases each). CDR3 length: 16 amino acids. The V gene lost 0 bases and the J gene lost 7 bases, with 17 bases spanning the gap. CDR1 SGDLS and CDR2 YYNGEE come from the germline V gene. The DNA for the CDR3 is TGTGCCAGCAGCGTAGCATCCCGGGGGCCCGGGAATGAGCAGTTCTTC. This gives the protein CASSVASRGPGNEQFF.

This clonotype occurred a few times. The chain recombines TRBV2 with TRBJ2-5; possibly TRBD1 for D (6 bases). V lost 8 bases and J 1 base, leaving 14 bases between the germline ends. Germline CDR1 reads SNHLY; CDR2 reads FYNNEI. CDR3 length equals 14 residues. Here the CDR3 reads CASCLGDTQETQYF. The CDR3 coding sequence is TGTGCCAGCTGTCTCGGGGACACCCAAGAGACCCAGTACTTC.

The genes are TRBV7-3 and TRBJ2-7; 10 bases fit TRBD2. Germline loops: CDR1 SGHTA, CDR2 FQGTGA. The CDR3 covers 17 residues. The V gene end was trimmed by 2 bases and the J gene end by 0 bases; junction bases not matched to a gene: 7. The CDR3 here is CASSLPAGGPFSYEQYF. CDR3 nucleotides: TGTGCCAGCAGCTTACCAGCGGGAGGGCCCTTCTCCTACGAGCAGTACTTC.